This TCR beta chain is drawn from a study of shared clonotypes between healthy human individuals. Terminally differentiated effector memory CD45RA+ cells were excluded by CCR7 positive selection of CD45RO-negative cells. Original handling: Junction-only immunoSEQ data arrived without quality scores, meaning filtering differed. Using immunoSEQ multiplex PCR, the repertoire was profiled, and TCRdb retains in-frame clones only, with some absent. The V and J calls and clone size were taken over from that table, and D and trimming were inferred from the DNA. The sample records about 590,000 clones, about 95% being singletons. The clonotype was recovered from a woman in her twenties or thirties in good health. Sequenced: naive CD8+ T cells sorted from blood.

As DNA, the CDR3 is TGTGCCAGCAGCCCGGTAGGGGGAAAGGCCGAGCAGTACTTC. Encoded protein: CASSPVGGKAEQYF. This rearrangement joins TRBV4-2 to TRBJ2-7, with a possible D match to TRBD1 (6 bases). V lost 4 bases and J lost 6, with 16 bases in between. The CDR3 sequence is 14 residues long. The germline V gene has CDR1 LGHNA and CDR2 YNFKEQ.